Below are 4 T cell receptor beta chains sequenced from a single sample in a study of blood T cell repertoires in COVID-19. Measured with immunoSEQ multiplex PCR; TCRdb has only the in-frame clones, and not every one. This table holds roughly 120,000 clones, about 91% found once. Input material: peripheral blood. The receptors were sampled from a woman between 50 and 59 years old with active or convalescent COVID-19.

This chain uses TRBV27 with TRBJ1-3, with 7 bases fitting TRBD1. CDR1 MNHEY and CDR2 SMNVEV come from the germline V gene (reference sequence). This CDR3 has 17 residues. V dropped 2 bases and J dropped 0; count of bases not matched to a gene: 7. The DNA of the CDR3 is TGTGCCAGCAGTTTAATAGGGGGCATGAGCTCTGGAAACACCATATATTTT. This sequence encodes CASSLIGGMSSGNTIYF.

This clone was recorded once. The chain's CDR3 is CASSPRTGDVETQYF. The CDR3, as DNA: TGTGCCAGCAGCCCTCGGACAGGGGACGTAGAGACCCAGTACTTC. This chain uses TRBV5-4 with TRBJ2-5, with 9 bases matching TRBD1. This CDR3 is built from 15 residues. Unmatched junction bases numbered 8, after V lost 4 bases and J lost 4 bases. Looked up from germline, CDR1 is SGHNT and CDR2 is YYREEE (reference sequence).

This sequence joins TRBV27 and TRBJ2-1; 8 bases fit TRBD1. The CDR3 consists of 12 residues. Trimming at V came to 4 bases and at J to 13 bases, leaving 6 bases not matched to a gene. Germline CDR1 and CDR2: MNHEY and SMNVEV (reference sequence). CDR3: CASSSGQGPQFF. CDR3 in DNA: TGTGCCAGCAGTTCCGGACAGGGCCCTCAGTTCTTC.

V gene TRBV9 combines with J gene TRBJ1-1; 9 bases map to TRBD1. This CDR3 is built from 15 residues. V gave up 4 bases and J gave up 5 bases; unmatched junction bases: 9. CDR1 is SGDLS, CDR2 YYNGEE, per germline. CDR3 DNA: TGTGCCAGCAGCTCTTGGACAGGGGCGGGGACTGAAGCTTTCTTT. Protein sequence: CASSSWTGAGTEAFF.